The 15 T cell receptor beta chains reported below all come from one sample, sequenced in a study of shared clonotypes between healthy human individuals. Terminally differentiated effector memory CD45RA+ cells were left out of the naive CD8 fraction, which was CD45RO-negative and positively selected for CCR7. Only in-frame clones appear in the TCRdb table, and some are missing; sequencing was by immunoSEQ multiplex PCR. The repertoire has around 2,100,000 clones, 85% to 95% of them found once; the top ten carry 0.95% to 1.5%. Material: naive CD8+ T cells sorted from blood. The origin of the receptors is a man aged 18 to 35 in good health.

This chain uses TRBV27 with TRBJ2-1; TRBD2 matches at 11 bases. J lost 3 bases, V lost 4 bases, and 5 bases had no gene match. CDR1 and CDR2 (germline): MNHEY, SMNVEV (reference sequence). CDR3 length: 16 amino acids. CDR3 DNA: TGTGCCAGCAGTTCCTTAGCGGGAGGGGTCTACAATGAGCAGTTCTTC. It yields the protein CASSSLAGGVYNEQFF.

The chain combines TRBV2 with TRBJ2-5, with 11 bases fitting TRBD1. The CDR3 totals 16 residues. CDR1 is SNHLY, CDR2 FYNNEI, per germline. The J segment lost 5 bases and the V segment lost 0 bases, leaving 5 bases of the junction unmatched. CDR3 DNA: TGTGCCAGCAGTGAAGCGAAGGGACAGGGGGGCGAGACCCAGTACTTC. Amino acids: CASSEAKGQGGETQYF.

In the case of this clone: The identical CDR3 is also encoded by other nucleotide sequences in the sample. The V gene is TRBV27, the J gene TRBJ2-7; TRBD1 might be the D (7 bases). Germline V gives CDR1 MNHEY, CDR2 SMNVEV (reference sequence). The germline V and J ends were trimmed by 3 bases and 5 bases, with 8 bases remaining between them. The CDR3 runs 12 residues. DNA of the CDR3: TGTGCCAGCAGTTTCAGGGGGGACGAGCAGTACTTC. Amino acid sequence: CASSFRGDEQYF.

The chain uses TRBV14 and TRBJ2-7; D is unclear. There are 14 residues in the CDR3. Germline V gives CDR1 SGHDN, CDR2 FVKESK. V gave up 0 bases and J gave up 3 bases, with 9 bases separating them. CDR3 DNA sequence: TGTGCCAGCAGCCAAGATTGGGCCATCTACGAGCAGTACTTC. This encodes CASSQDWAIYEQYF.

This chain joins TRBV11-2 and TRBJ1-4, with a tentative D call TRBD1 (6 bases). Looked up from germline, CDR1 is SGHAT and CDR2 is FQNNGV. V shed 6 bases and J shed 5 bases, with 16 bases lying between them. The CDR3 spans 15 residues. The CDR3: CASSYQGQTNEKLFF. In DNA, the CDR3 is TGTGCCAGCAGTTACCAGGGGCAGACAAATGAAAAACTGTTTTTT.

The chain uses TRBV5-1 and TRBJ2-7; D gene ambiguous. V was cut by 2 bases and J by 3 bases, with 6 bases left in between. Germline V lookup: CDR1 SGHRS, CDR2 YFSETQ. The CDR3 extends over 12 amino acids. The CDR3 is CASSFQDYEQYF. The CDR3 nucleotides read TGCGCCAGCAGCTTCCAGGACTACGAGCAGTACTTC.

CDR3: CASSVSRDRGQTEAFF. DNA for the CDR3: TGTGCCAGCAGTGTTTCCCGGGACAGGGGGCAAACTGAAGCTTTCTTT. J is TRBJ1-1 and V is TRBV2, with 12 nucleotides matching TRBD1. V trimming: 4 bases; J trimming: 5 bases; junction bases outside the gene matches: 8. The CDR3 sequence is 16 residues long. Per germline, CDR1 SNHLY and CDR2 FYNNEI.

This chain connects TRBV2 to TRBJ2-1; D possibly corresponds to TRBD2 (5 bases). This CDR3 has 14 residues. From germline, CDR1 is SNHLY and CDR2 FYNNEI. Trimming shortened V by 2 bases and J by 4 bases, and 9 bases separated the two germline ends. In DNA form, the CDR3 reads TGTGCCAGCAGTGAACCGGGAATATACAATGAGCAGTTCTTC. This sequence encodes CASSEPGIYNEQFF.

The CDR3 nucleotides are TGTGCCAGTAGTCCCGACAGGGAAGGAGGTATGAGAGGCTACACCTTC. It is translated as CASSPDREGGMRGYTF. The chain joins TRBV19 to TRBJ1-2; TRBD1 matches 7 bases. J gave up 8 bases and V 5 bases, and 17 bases lay outside the gene matches. The germline V gene encodes CDR1 LNHDA and CDR2 SQIVND (reference sequence). The CDR3 runs 16 residues.

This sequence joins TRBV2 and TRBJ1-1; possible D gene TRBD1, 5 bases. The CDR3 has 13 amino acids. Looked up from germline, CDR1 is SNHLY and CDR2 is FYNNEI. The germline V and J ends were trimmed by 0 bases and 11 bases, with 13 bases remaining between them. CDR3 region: CASSEAQGRRAFF. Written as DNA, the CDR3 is TGTGCCAGCAGTGAAGCGCAGGGCCGGCGCGCTTTCTTT. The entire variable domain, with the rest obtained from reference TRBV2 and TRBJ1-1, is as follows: EPEVTQTPSHQVTQMGQEVILRCVPISNHLYFYWYRQILGQKVEFLVSFYNNEISEKSEIFDDQFSVERPDGSNFTLKIRSTKLEDSAMYFCASSEAQGRRAFFGQGTRLTVV.

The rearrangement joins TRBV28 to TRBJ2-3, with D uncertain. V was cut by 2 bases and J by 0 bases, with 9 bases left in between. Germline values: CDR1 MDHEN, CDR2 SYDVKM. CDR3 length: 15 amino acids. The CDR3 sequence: CASSLPETSTDTQYF. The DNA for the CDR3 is TGTGCCAGCAGTTTACCAGAAACTAGCACAGATACGCAGTATTTT.

CDR3 coding DNA: TGTGCCAGCAGCCTGGAGGGTAACGGGGGGGCCTCTGAGCAGTTCTTC. Its translation is CASSLEGNGGASEQFF. The gene calls are TRBV5-4 and TRBJ2-1; 8 nucleotides agree with TRBD2. The germline V gene encodes CDR1 SGHNT and CDR2 YYREEE (reference sequence). J was trimmed by 9 bases and V by 4 bases; bases with no gene match: 15. The CDR3 spans 16 residues. Full variable domain (rest looked up from reference TRBV5-4 and TRBJ2-1): ETGVTQSPTHLIKTRGQQVTLRCSSQSGHNTVSWYQQALGQGPQFIFQYYREEENGRGNFPPRFSGLQFPNYSSELNVNALELDDSALYLCASSLEGNGGASEQFFGPGTRLTVL.

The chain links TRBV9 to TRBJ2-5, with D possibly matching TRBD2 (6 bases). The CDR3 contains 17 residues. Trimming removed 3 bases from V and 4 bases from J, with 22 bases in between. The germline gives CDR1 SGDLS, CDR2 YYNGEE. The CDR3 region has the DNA TGTGCCAGCAGCGCCCCGGGAGCGGCCCCCCTTCCAGAGACCCAGTACTTC. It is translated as CASSAPGAAPLPETQYF.

The CDR3 loop is CAISDIAGSDKNIQYF. The CDR3 DNA sequence: TGTGCCATCAGTGATATAGCGGGGTCGGATAAAAACATTCAGTACTTC. J is TRBJ2-4 and V is TRBV10-3; TRBD2 matches at 8 bases. The CDR3 totals 16 residues. Germline loops: CDR1 ENHRY, CDR2 SYGVKD. The V and J ends lost 3 bases and 4 bases, in that order; junction bases with no gene match: 8.

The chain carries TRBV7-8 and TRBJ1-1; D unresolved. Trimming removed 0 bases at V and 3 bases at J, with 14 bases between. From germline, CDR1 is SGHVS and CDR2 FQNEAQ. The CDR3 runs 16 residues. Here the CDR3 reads CASSLAFSRFDTEAFF. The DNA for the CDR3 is TGTGCCAGCAGCTTAGCGTTTAGTCGGTTCGACACTGAAGCTTTCTTT.